Shown below are 3 T cell receptor beta chains from a single sample sequenced in a study of cytomegalovirus exposure and HLA in healthy donors. With 60 Vbeta and 13 Jbeta primers, the PCR was carried out. Clones were read by immunoSEQ multiplex PCR, and TCRdb kept only the in-frame ones, dropping some. The sample lists 90,000 or so clones, roughly four fifths occurring once. The sequencing input was PBMCs. These receptors were taken from a man aged 25 to 40 in good health and CMV-seropositive.

The chain uses TRBV7-9 and TRBJ2-5; 7 bases agree with TRBD2. Germline V gene data show CDR1 as SEHNR and CDR2 as FQNEAQ (reference sequence). The V gene end was trimmed by 1 base and the J gene end by 2 bases; junction bases not matched to a gene: 7. The CDR3 is made up of 16 amino acids. DNA of the CDR3: TGTGCCAGCAGCTTAGGCGGGAGTAGTAGACAAGAGACCCAGTACTTC. It specifies CASSLGGSSRQETQYF.

This clone was seen a single time. This chain connects TRBV30 to TRBJ1-6; the D is unclear. There are 15 residues in the CDR3. With 0 bases removed from V and 5 bases from J, the gap between germline ends came to 11 bases. The germline gives CDR1 GTSNPN, CDR2 SVGIG (reference sequence). CDR3 coding DNA: TGTGCCTGGAGTGTTGGGTACAGAGATAATTCACCCCTCCACTTT. Translation gives CAWSVGYRDNSPLHF.

As regards this clone: Other DNA sequences within the sample encode an identical CDR3. The rearrangement links TRBV10-3 to TRBJ2-1, with 10 bases identical to TRBD1. The CDR3 is 14 amino acids. V was clipped by 7 bases and J by 8 bases; unmatched bases: 8. Germline values: CDR1 ENHRY, CDR2 SYGVKD. CDR3 sequence: CAIMGTGTGDEQFF. The CDR3 nucleotides read TGTGCCATCATGGGGACCGGGACAGGGGATGAGCAGTTCTTC.